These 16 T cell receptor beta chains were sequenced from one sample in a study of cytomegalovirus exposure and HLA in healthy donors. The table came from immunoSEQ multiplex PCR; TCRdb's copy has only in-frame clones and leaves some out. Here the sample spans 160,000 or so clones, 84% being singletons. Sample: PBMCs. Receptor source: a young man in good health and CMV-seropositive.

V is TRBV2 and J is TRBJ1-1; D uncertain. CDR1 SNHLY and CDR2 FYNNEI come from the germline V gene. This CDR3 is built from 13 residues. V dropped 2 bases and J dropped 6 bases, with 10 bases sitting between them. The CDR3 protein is CASSEQPGAEAFF. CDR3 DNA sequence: TGTGCCAGCAGTGAACAACCGGGAGCTGAAGCTTTCTTT.

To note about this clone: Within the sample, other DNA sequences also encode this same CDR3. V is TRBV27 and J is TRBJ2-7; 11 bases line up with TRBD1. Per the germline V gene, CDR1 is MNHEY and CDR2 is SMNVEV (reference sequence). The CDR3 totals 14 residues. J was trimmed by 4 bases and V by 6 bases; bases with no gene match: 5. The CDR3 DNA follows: TGTGCCAGCAGCCCGGGGACAGGGGGGTACGAGCAGTACTTC. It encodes CASSPGTGGYEQYF.

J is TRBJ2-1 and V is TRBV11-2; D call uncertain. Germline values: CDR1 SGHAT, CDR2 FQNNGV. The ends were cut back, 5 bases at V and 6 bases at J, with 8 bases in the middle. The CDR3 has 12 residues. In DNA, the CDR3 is TGTGCCAGCAGCCTTCCCCCCAATGAGCAGTTCTTC. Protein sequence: CASSLPPNEQFF.

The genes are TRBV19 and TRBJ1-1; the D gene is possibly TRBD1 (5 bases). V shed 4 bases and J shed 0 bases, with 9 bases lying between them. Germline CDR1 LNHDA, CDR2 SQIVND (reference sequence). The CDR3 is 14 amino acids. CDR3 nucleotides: TGTGCCAGTAGTACGGACACCGTGAACACTGAAGCTTTCTTT. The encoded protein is CASSTDTVNTEAFF.

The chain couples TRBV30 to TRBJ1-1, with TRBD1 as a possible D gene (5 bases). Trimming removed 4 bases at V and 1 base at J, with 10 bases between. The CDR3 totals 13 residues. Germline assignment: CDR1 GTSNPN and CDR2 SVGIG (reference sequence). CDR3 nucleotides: TGTGCCTGGACAGGGATGCCGAACACTGAAGCTTTCTTT. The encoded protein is CAWTGMPNTEAFF.

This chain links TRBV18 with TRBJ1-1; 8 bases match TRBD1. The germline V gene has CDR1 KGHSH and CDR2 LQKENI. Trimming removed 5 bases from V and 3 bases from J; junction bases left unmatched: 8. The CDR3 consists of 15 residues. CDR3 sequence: CASSAQGAGDTEAFF. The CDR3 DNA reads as TGTGCCAGCTCAGCCCAGGGGGCGGGGGACACTGAAGCTTTCTTT. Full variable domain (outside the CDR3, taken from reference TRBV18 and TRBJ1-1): NAGVMQNPRHLVRRRGQEARLRCSPMKGHSHVYWYRQLPEEGLKFMVYLQKENIIDESGMPKERFSAEFPKEGPSILRIQQVVRGDSAAYFCASSAQGAGDTEAFFGQGTRLTVV.

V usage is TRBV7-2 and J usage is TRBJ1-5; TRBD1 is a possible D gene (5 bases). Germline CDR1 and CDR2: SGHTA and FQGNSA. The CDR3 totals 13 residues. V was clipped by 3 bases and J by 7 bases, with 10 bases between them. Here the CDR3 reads CASSLQGDQPQHF. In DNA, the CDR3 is TGTGCCAGCAGCTTGCAGGGCGACCAGCCCCAGCATTTT.

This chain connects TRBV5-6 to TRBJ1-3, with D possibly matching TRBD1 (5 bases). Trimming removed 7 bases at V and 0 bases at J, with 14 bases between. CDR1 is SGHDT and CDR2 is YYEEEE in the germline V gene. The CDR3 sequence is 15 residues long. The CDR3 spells CASSTGGFSGNTIYF. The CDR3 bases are TGTGCCAGCTCGACCGGGGGATTCTCTGGAAACACCATATATTTT.

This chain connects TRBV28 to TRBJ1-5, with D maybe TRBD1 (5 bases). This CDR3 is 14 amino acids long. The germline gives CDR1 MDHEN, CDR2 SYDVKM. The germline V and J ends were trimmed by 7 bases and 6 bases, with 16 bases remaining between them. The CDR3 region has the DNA TGTGCCAGCATAGCGGGGGGGAGTAGTCAGCCCCAGCATTTT. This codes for CASIAGGSSQPQHF.

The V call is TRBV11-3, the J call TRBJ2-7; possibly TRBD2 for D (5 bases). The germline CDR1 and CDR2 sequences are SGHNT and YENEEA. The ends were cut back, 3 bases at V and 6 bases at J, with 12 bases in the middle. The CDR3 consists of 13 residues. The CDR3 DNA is TGTGCCAGCAGCTTTCGATTAGGGAGCGAGCAGTACTTC. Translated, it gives CASSFRLGSEQYF.

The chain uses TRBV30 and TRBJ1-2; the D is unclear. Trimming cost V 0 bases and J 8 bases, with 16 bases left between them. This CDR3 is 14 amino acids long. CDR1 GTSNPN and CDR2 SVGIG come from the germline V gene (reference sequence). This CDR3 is CAWSVTAGVIGYTF. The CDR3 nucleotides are TGTGCCTGGAGTGTAACCGCCGGAGTGATCGGCTACACCTTC.

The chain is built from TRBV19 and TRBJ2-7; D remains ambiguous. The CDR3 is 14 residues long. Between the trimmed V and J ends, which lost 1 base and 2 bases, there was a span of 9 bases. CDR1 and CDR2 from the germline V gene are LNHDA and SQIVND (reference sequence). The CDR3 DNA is TGTGCCAGTAGTATAGTCGGCGGTACCTACGAGCAGTACTTC. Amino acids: CASSIVGGTYEQYF.

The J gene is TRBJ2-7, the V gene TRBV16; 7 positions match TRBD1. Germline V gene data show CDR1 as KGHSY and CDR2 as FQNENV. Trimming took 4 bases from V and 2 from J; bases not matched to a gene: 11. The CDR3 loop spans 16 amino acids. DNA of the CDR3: TGTGCCAGCAGCCCCAAACAGGGGACCCTTACCTACGAGCAGTACTTC. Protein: CASSPKQGTLTYEQYF.

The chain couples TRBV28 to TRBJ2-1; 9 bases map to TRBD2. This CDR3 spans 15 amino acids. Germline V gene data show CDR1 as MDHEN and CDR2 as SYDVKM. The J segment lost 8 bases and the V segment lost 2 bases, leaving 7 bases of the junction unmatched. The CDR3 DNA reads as TGTGCCAGCAGTTTAAATAGCGGGGGAATCCATGAGCAGTTCTTC. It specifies CASSLNSGGIHEQFF.

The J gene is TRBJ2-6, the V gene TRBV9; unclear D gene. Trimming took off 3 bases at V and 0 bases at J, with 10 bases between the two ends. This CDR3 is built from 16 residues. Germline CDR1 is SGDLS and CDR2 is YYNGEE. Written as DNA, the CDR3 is TGTGCCAGCAGCGCCAGGATCTACTCTGGGGCCAACGTCCTGACTTTC. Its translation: CASSARIYSGANVLTF. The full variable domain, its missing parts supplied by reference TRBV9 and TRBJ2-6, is DSGVTQTPKHLITATGQRVTLRCSPRSGDLSVYWYQQSLDQGLQFLIQYYNGEERAKGNILERFSAQQFPDLHSELNLSSLELGDSALYFCASSARIYSGANVLTFGAGSRLTVL.

CDR3 bases: TGTGCCAGTAGTGCCCCACGGGACACGTTGGACGTGCAGTACTTC. Protein: CASSAPRDTLDVQYF. The chain combines TRBV19 with TRBJ2-7; D possibly corresponds to TRBD1 (6 bases). The CDR3 loop spans 15 amino acids. Germline V gene sequence: CDR1 LNHDA, CDR2 SQIVND (reference sequence). V was pared by 5 bases and J by 9 bases, with 23 bases between.